This paragraph covers one T cell receptor (beta chain) sequence. Its antigen is undetermined. This table comes from immunoSEQ multiplex PCR, and its TCRdb copy is limited to in-frame clones, with some not included. Seen here are 110,000 or so clones, 85% to 95% observed once, and the top ten hold 3.5% to 4%. This entry comes from a study of brain T cells in children with intractable seizures. Study-level points and caveats: Absence of clones before surgery may stem from lower sequencing depth. Viral specificity was inferred only from CDR3 similarity; HCMV serostatus was unknown.

The sequenced cases were selected for having the highest brain T cell transcript signatures. Patients received at least one anti-epileptic drug before surgery. The germline gives CDR1 MDHEN, CDR2 SYDVKM. The ends were cut back, 4 bases at V and 0 bases at J, with 15 bases in the middle. This CDR3 is 16 amino acids long. The chain combines TRBV28 with TRBJ1-1, with D possibly being TRBD1 (6 bases). This sample comprised peripheral blood, obtained at surgery. This clonotype originated in a boy under two years old with hemimegalencephaly and intractable seizures. The CDR3 sequence is CASSSRRGGMNTEAFF. CDR3 DNA: TGTGCCAGCAGTTCCCGCAGGGGAGGTATGAACACTGAAGCTTTCTTT.